This record covers a single T cell receptor (beta chain). This clone was seen only a few times. Its antigen is still unknown. Per-base quality was not reported, and no clone a single base away is much larger than it. TCR CDR3 regions were amplified from genomic DNA by multiplex PCR using the deep immunoSEQ assay. For each cell subset, the extracted genomic DNA was distributed evenly across all wells of several immunoSEQ 96-well plates, and each plate served as one replicate. For sorted subsets, 150 to 250 ng of genomic DNA, equivalent to 25,000 to 35,000 T cell genomes, went into each replicate PCR. Purified libraries were measured with a Qubit 3.0 fluorometer, size-checked on a Bioanalyzer 2100, and measured again with the KAPA Library Quantification kit. Every immunoSEQ 96-well plate was sequenced on a dedicated single-read 150-cycle Illumina NextSeq 550 flow cell. The study's processing was this. Because the immunoSEQ output included only junctional sequences and no quality scores, the filtering could not be the same as the filtering used for full-length reads. To assign V/J genes and CDR3, sequences were annotated against IMGT germline references using PyIR, a Python wrapper for IgBLAST v1.9. Any read was removed if the V/J assignment was weak (E-value above 1e-6), the CDR3 was missing, or the read contained stop codons, out-of-frame junctions, or ambiguous translated residues. A V3J clonotype was defined by an identical inferred V gene, J gene, and CDR3 amino acid sequence. Percentage overlap between repertoires was calculated by dividing the number of shared unique clonotypes by the size of the smaller repertoire. Richness of each repertoire was evaluated using RTK rarefaction, the Chao1 estimator, and Recon v2.1 estimates of unobserved clonotypes. Generation probabilities were computed with OLGA for all TCRbeta clonotypes obtained by the gDNA method from a few donors. TCRdb took over this immuneACCESS table, retaining in-frame rearrangements with V and J assigned. Such tables are incomplete; in checked studies, under half of the missing clones stem from an unresolved V gene, and the remainder is unexplained. V and J calls and clone size are given by that table; D and trimming were obtained from the DNA. Across this sample there are over 95,000 clones, with around 68% seen only once. The top ten constitute roughly a quarter of the sample.

These data belong to a study of shared clonotypes between healthy human individuals (TCRdb year 2020). Notes on the research overall: The cohort included three men and a couple of women between 18 and 49 years of age. For each donor, CD4 naive and CD4 memory were each run on three plates, CD8 naive on two plates, and CD8 memory on one plate. Each donor's leukapheresis produced roughly between roughly 0.85 and 10 billion PBMCs. Blood TCR repertoires of about 5 healthy adults were deeply sequenced to estimate repertoire size and the extent of clonotype sharing between individuals. Libraries were prepared and TCR repertoires were sequenced by different laboratories using diverse techniques, in order to increase sequencing depth and limit assay-specific biases.

The CDR3 covers 15 residues, taking in both the cysteine and the phenylalanine. The retained sequence is limited to the CDR3, 45 bases, with the frame set at the first base. The germline V gene yields MRHNA for CDR1 and SNTAGT for CDR2. V is shortened by 0 bases, J by 1 base, and the region joining them spans 7 bases. General findings and caveats noted by the study authors: Naive subsets generally had larger estimated clonotype richness than memory subsets did. The genetic and exposure-history diversity represented was limited by the small number of donors. Based on pairwise subsampling, the degree of clonotype sharing among donors was expected to be affected by sequencing depth. Sampling was limited to blood, and TCR repertoires in tissue likely differ from TCR repertoires in blood. Sharing across a few donors was observed for 4.5% to 6.5% of naive CD4, less than 4% of naive CD8, over 2% of memory CD4, and over 0.3% of memory CD8 clonotypes. Compared with non-shared clonotypes, the clonotypes found in all four sorted-subset donors had higher generation probabilities. Rarefaction of sorted-subset datasets indicated incomplete sequencing despite the large sequencing depth.

The donors were healthy, HIV-negative adults with no recently reported acute infections or vaccinations. All donors were Caucasian adults living in Nashville, Tennessee, USA. The CD8 memory samples were a combination of magnetically selected CD45RO+ cells and CCR7-negative CD45RA+ effector memory (TemRA) cells. Blood was obtained by leukapheresis, after which PBMCs were separated by Ficoll-Histopaque density gradient centrifugation and cryopreserved in liquid nitrogen vapor phase. Analytical flow cytometry was used to check the purity and quantity of every magnetically sorted T cell population. Genomic DNA was isolated from each sorted fraction and quantified by UV absorbance on a Nanodrop 2000c.

Material for sequencing was memory CD8+ T cells sorted from blood. The sample's cell subset or site label, decoded: CD45RO+ cells pooled with CCR7-negative TemRA cells. The clonotype comes from a young woman in good health. Rearrangement joined TRBV6-4 to TRBJ2-1; the D gene is possibly TRBD1, with 5 bases matching. The CDR3 sequence is CASSDSQGSYNEQFF. The DNA sequence follows: TGTGCCAGCAGTGACTCTCAGGGTTCCTACAATGAGCAGTTCTTC.